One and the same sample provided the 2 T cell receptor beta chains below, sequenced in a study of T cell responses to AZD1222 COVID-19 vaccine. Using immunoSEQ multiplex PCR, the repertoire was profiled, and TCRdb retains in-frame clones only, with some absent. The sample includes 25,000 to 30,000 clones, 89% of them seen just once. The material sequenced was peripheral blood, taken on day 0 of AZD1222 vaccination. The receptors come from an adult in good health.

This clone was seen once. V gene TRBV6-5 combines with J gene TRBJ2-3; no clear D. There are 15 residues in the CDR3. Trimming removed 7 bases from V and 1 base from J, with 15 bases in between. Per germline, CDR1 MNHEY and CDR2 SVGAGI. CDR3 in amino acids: CASIGLERGTDTQYF. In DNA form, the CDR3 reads TGTGCCAGCATTGGGCTAGAACGGGGCACAGATACGCAGTATTTT.

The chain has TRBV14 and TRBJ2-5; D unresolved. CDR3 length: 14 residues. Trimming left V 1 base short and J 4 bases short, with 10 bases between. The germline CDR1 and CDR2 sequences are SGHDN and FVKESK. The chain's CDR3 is CASSQVGLSETQYF. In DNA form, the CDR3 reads TGTGCCAGCAGCCAAGTCGGGCTTTCAGAGACCCAGTACTTC.